The 20 T cell receptor beta chains given below trace back to one sample, sequenced in a study of CD8 T cells in ankylosing spondylitis. TCRdb re-called the 5' RACE reads with MiXCR, one entry per CDR3 protein. The sample carries about 240,000 distinct CDR3 sequences, around 10% recorded once. Sequenced material: blood, either unsorted or a sorted T cell fraction (not recorded which). These TCRs come from a male donor with ankylosing spondylitis or in good health (not recorded which).

Of note for this clonotype: A clone one base away is much larger, so this may be a read error. The chain is built from TRBV5-1 and TRBJ2-5; D is possibly TRBD1 (5 bases). This CDR3 comprises 13 residues. V was shortened by 7 bases and J by 3 bases, with 13 bases between the two germline ends. The germline V gene has CDR1 SGHRS and CDR2 YFSETQ. Written as DNA, the CDR3 is TGCGCCAGCGGGGCCCTCTCGGAAGAGACCCAGTACTTC. Translated, it gives CASGALSEETQYF. Together with reference TRBV5-1 and TRBJ2-5, the CDR3 gives the full variable domain: KAGVTQTPRYLIKTRGQQVTLSCSPISGHRSVSWYQQTPGQGLQFLFEYFSETQRNKGNFPGRFSGRQFSNSRSEMNVSTLELGDSALYLCASGALSEETQYFGPGTRLLVL.

This clonotype was seen ten or more times. J is TRBJ1-1 and V is TRBV29-1; no reliable D call. This CDR3 spans 11 amino acids. Germline assignment: CDR1 SQVTM and CDR2 ANQGSEA. Trimming removed 4 bases from V and 8 bases from J, with 11 bases in between. The CDR3 bases are TGCAGCGTTGGACCAGGAACCGAAGCTTTCTTT. Residues: CSVGPGTEAFF.

This clonotype was picked up a small number of times. This chain links TRBV10-3 with TRBJ2-1; TRBD2 agrees at 15 bases. CDR3 length: 18 residues. The V gene end was trimmed by 6 bases and the J gene end by 8 bases; junction bases not matched to a gene: 14. Germline-derived CDR1 and CDR2 are ENHRY and SYGVKD. In DNA form, the CDR3 reads TGTGCCATCAGGAGGGGACTAGCGGGGGGTTGGAGGGGACATGAGCAGTTCTTC. Protein product: CAIRRGLAGGWRGHEQFF.

The V call is TRBV5-1, the J call TRBJ2-3, with TRBD2 identical over 13 bases. The germline gives CDR1 SGHRS, CDR2 YFSETQ. The J segment lost 7 bases and the V segment lost 6 bases, leaving 2 bases of the junction unmatched. CDR3 length: 13 residues. DNA for the CDR3: TGCGCCAGCACGGGACTAGCGGGGTATACGCAGTATTTT. Its protein is CASTGLAGYTQYF.

This clonotype was seen at least ten times. The chain is built from TRBV5-1 and TRBJ1-5, with D possibly being TRBD1 (5 bases). V was pared by 4 bases and J by 8 bases, with 16 bases between. The length of the CDR3 is 14 residues. Germline V CDR1 and CDR2: SGHRS, YFSETQ. The CDR3 DNA follows: TGCGCCAGCAGCCGGGACGGGGTGGCGGAGCCCCAGCATTTT. It translates to CASSRDGVAEPQHF.

This clonotype was recorded many times. J is TRBJ2-1 and V is TRBV29-1; 8 bases map to TRBD1. Germline V gives CDR1 SQVTM, CDR2 ANQGSEA. The length of the CDR3 is 15 residues. The V and J ends lost 7 bases and 8 bases, in that order; junction bases with no gene match: 16. The chain's CDR3 is CSGRGGRQGAYEQFF. Here the CDR3 DNA reads TGCAGCGGGAGGGGCGGGCGGCAGGGGGCCTATGAGCAGTTCTTC.

There are many counts of this clonotype. J is TRBJ1-2 and V is TRBV20-1, with D perhaps TRBD1 (5 bases). Trimming cost V 3 bases and J 2 bases, with 10 bases left between them. The CDR3 is 13 amino acids. In germline, CDR1 is DFQATT, CDR2 SNEGSKA (reference sequence). The CDR3, as DNA: TGCAGTGCTAGCACACGGGACAACTATGGCTACACCTTC. As protein: CSASTRDNYGYTF.

V usage is TRBV20-1 and J usage is TRBJ2-7; maybe TRBD2 (7 bases). Trimming removed 6 bases at V and 5 bases at J, with 14 bases between. The V gene's germline CDR1 is DFQATT and CDR2 SNEGSKA (reference sequence). The CDR3 sequence is 12 residues long. CDR3 coding DNA: TGCAGTGCAAAGGGGGGGCTGGACGAGCAGTACTTC. The encoded protein is CSAKGGLDEQYF.

This clonotype was recorded many times. CDR3 DNA sequence: TGCGCCAGCAGCTTGACGGGACAGGGCCTAGGCGAGCAGTACTTC. Protein: CASSLTGQGLGEQYF. The V call is TRBV5-1, the J call TRBJ2-7; 9 bases are a match to TRBD1. CDR3 length: 15 residues. CDR1 is SGHRS, CDR2 YFSETQ, per germline. V shed 1 base, J shed 6 bases, and the junction held 8 bases outside the gene matches.

The table lists this clonotype with many counts. The V call is TRBV19, the J call TRBJ1-2; 8 bases are a match to TRBD1. Germline V lookup: CDR1 LNHDA, CDR2 SQIVND (reference sequence). The CDR3 is 11 amino acids. This CDR3 is CATGVDYGYTF. The CDR3 DNA reads TGTGCGACAGGGGTCGACTATGGCTACACCTTC.

Comments on this clonotype: With a much larger clone just one base away, this may be a read error. The genes are TRBV7-3 and TRBJ2-1, with D possibly matching TRBD1 (7 bases). The CDR3 length is 13 residues. Germline CDR1 reads SGHTA; CDR2 reads FQGTGA. DNA for the CDR3: TGTGTCAGCAGCGTCCGACAGGGAGGTGAGCAGTTCTTC. This translates into CVSSVRQGGEQFF. Full variable domain (rest looked up from reference TRBV7-3 and TRBJ2-1): GAGVSQTPSNKVTEKGKYVELRCDPISGHTALYWYRQSLGQGPEFLIYFQGTGAADDSGLPNDRFFAVRPEGSVSTLKIQRTERGDSAVYLCVSSVRQGGEQFFGPGTRLTVL.

In its sample, this clonotype was seen many times. The genes are TRBV20-1 and TRBJ2-7, with TRBD1 matching 8 bases. The CDR3 spans 14 residues. After removal of 3 bases from V and 2 bases from J, the junction contained 6 bases not matched to a gene. Germline V CDR1 and CDR2: DFQATT, SNEGSKA (reference sequence). CDR3 region: CSASRTGSTYEQYF. The CDR3 DNA sequence: TGCAGTGCTAGTAGGACAGGGTCAACCTACGAGCAGTACTTC.

This chain uses TRBV11-2 with TRBJ2-2; TRBD1 or TRBD2 may be the D gene (5 bases each). Germline-derived CDR1 and CDR2 are SGHAT and FQNNGV. Trimming took off 1 base at V and 6 bases at J, with 12 bases between the two ends. This CDR3 is 15 amino acids long. In DNA, the CDR3 is TGTGCCAGCAGCTTAGTATTCGGGGCGGCCGGGGAGCTGTTTTTT. It translates to CASSLVFGAAGELFF.

The chain carries TRBV11-2 and TRBJ1-2; perhaps TRBD1 as D (6 bases). The V gene lost 5 bases and the J gene lost 4 bases, with 20 bases spanning the gap. The CDR3 contains 16 residues. The V gene's germline CDR1 is SGHAT and CDR2 FQNNGV. CDR3 residues: CASSPWQGTDAYGYTF. CDR3 bases: TGTGCCAGCAGCCCCTGGCAGGGGACGGATGCCTATGGCTACACCTTC.

This clonotype was counted many times. V is TRBV19 and J is TRBJ2-1; D is tentatively TRBD1 or TRBD2 (5 bases each). CDR1 is LNHDA and CDR2 is SQIVND in the germline V gene (reference sequence). This CDR3 is 14 amino acids long. V shed 7 bases and J shed 4 bases, with 14 bases lying between them. Here the CDR3 DNA reads TGTGCCAGTAAGCGGACATCTGGATACAATGAGCAGTTCTTC. Translating it yields CASKRTSGYNEQFF.

This clonotype was observed at least ten times. The chain combines TRBV20-1 with TRBJ1-1; 7 bases agree with TRBD1. CDR1 and CDR2 (germline): DFQATT, SNEGSKA (reference sequence). V trimming: 3 bases; J trimming: 0 bases; junction bases outside the gene matches: 7. CDR3 length: 15 amino acids. In DNA, the CDR3 is TGCAGTGCTAGTACAGGGGACCGCATGAACACTGAAGCTTTCTTT. Its protein is CSASTGDRMNTEAFF.

This clonotype was observed many times. CDR3: CASSLEEWTDTQYF. DNA for the CDR3: TGCGCCAGCAGCTTGGAAGAGTGGACAGATACGCAGTATTTT. The chain recombines TRBV5-1 with TRBJ2-3; D gene uncertain. The CDR3 covers 14 residues. The V end was cut by 0 bases, the J end by 3 bases, with 8 bases between. Per germline, CDR1 SGHRS and CDR2 YFSETQ.

This clonotype was observed at least ten times. The chain employs TRBV28 and TRBJ2-1; 11 bases agree with TRBD2. This CDR3 contains 16 residues. With 5 bases clipped from V and 0 bases from J, the junction kept 3 bases outside the gene matches. CDR1 is MDHEN and CDR2 is SYDVKM in the germline V gene. The CDR3 nucleotides read TGTGCCAGCAGTGGACTAGCGGGCCTCTCCTACAATGAGCAGTTCTTC. This translates into CASSGLAGLSYNEQFF. The full variable domain, in which reference TRBV28 and TRBJ2-1 provide the parts outside the CDR3, is DVKVTQSSRYLVKRTGEKVFLECVQDMDHENMFWYRQDPGLGLRLIYFSYDVKMKEKGDIPEGYSVSREKKERFSLILESASTNQTSMYLCASSGLAGLSYNEQFFGPGTRLTVL.

This chain joins TRBV11-2 and TRBJ2-1, with D possibly called TRBD1 or TRBD2 (5 bases each). The ends were cut back, 1 base at V and 10 bases at J, with 20 bases in the middle. The CDR3 is 16 residues long. Germline V gives CDR1 SGHAT, CDR2 FQNNGV. The DNA of the CDR3 is TGTGCCAGCAGCTTAGGGTACCGGGGCCCGTCCAAAGAGCAGTTCTTC. Its protein product is CASSLGYRGPSKEQFF.

The chain employs TRBV7-3 and TRBJ1-2; perhaps TRBD1 as D (6 bases). V gave up 3 bases and J gave up 2 bases, with 10 bases separating them. CDR3 size: 14 residues. Germline V gives CDR1 SGHTA, CDR2 FQGTGA. The CDR3 sequence is CASSFSTGNYGYTF. Here the CDR3 DNA reads TGTGCCAGCAGCTTCTCAACAGGGAACTATGGCTACACCTTC.